This T cell receptor beta chain was captured in a study of blood T cell repertoires in COVID-19 (TCRdb year 2020). The study in broad terms: The collaborator samples originated in the United States, Italy and Spain and spanned the acute and convalescent phases of COVID-19. The material from the prospective study consisted of cDNA or gDNA derived from T cells, B-cell-depleted T cells, or PBMCs. The dataset comprised deeply sampled blood TCRbeta repertoires from subjects exposed to, actively infected with, or recovered from COVID-19. The repertoires were released in a freely available public database meant as a resource for research on the immune response to SARS-CoV-2. The samples were drawn from the first 160 participants of the ongoing ImmuneRACE study and from 1,200 or so subjects provided by 6 global collaborators. Sample metadata almost always included a de-identified subject ID, COVID-19 status, age in years and sex. Where available, HLA class I and class II types were taken from metadata supplied by the sample provider and were not determined by assay-based typing.

Study-wide findings and limitations: The amount of clinical and demographic metadata varied by source and participant and was provided uncurated.

CDR1 is given as LGHDT and CDR2 as YNNKEL, both from the germline V gene (reference sequence). Taken from cysteine to phenylalanine, the CDR3 has 14 residues. The CDR3 DNA has 42 bases and is translated from base 1. V is cut by 4 bases and J by 5 bases, and the space between the germline ends is 14 bases. Concerning this clone itself: The target of this receptor is not known. The sample holds no much larger clone one base away, and base qualities are not on file.

Participants in the prospective study were enrolled through a virtual design, were aged roughly 18 to 90 years, and lived in 24 United States geographic areas. To assign participants to cohorts, the prospective study relied on clinical history that participants themselves reported in a screening survey and a study questionnaire. Recovered participants in ImmuneRACE Cohort 3 were defined as having two consecutive negative NP/OP PCR tests, clearance from a healthcare professional, or resolution of symptoms. In the prospective study, whole blood, serum and a nasopharyngeal or oropharyngeal swab were collected from each participant by mobile phlebotomists. Over a roughly 2-month period, participants in the prospective study had the option of providing additional blood draws and questionnaires. Before DNA extraction, blood samples from the prospective study were shipped at room temperature or frozen.

TCRbeta CDR3 regions were amplified from genomic DNA using the immunoSEQ Assay, a bias-controlled multiplex PCR. Concerning the study's data processing: Nucleated cell counts per sample were estimated from amplification of reference gene primers within the assay. Sequence reads were collapsed and filtered to measure the absolute abundance of every unique TCRbeta CDR3 rearrangement. For each sample, productive Simpson clonality was calculated by taking the square root of Simpson's diversity index across productive rearrangements. TCRdb took over this immuneACCESS table, retaining in-frame rearrangements with V and J assigned. Such tables are incomplete; in checked studies, under half of the missing clones stem from an unresolved V gene, and the remainder is unexplained. V and J calls and clone size are as listed in that table; D and trimming were resolved from the DNA. Counted in this sample were roughly 200,000 clones; 85% of them appeared once. The ten largest clones represent under 20% of the sample.

The chain uses TRBV3-1 (or the pseudogene TRBV3-2) and TRBJ2-5; TRBD1 is a possible D gene, resting on 6 matching bases. The sequenced sample was PBMCs or T cells enriched from blood (not recorded which). This sequence originates from a man aged 35 to 55 who had recovered from COVID-19. The CDR3: CASSRGQIEETQYF. In nucleotides, the sequence is TGTGCCAGCAGCCGTGGACAGATCGAGGAGACCCAGTACTTC.